The clone carrying this T cell receptor (beta chain) was detected a few times. The target antigen is unknown. The PCR used 60 Vbeta and 13 Jbeta primers. Using immunoSEQ multiplex PCR, the repertoire was profiled, and TCRdb retains in-frame clones only, with some absent. In the table there are more than 90,000 clones, around 69% of which are singletons. The sample belongs to a study of cytomegalovirus exposure and HLA in healthy donors. General study points: In a later analysis, at a false discovery rate of 0.05, about 17,000 TCR beta sequences matched HLA alleles. CMV antigen specificity was confirmed in vitro for three CMV-associated chains.

Sequenced sample: PBMCs. The sequence was collected from a man over 45 in good health and CMV-seropositive.

The CDR3 here is CASSGGDISYNEQFF. The CDR3 DNA reads TGTGCCAGCTCGGGGGGGGACATCTCCTACAATGAGCAGTTCTTC. The chain has TRBV6-4 and TRBJ2-1; 8 bases fit TRBD2. The V and J ends lost 8 bases and 0 bases, in that order; junction bases with no gene match: 6. There are 15 residues in the CDR3. CDR1 and CDR2 (germline): MRHNA, SNTAGT.